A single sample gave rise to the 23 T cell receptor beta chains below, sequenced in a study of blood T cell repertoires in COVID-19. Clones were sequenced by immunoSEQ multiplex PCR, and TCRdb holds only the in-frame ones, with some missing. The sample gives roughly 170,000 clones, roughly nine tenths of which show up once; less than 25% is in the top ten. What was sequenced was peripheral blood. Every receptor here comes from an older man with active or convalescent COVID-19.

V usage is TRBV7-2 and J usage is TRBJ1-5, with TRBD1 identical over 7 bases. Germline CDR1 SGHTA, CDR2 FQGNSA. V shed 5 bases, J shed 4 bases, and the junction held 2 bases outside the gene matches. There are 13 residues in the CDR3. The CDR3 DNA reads TGTGCCAGCAGCGAACAGGGGAATCAGCCCCAGCATTTT. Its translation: CASSEQGNQPQHF.

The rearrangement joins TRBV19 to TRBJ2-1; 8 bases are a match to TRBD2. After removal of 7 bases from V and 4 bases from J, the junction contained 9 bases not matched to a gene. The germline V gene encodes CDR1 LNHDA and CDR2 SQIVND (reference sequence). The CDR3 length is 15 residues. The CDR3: CASTIKRGRYNEQFF. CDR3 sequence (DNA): TGTGCCAGTACCATAAAGCGGGGGAGATACAATGAGCAGTTCTTC.

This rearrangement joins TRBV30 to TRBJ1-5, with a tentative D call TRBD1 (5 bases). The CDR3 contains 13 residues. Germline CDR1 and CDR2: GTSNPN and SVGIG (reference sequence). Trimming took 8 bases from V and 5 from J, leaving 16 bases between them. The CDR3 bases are TGTGCCCTGGAGGTCGCGGGGCATCAGCCCCAGCATTTT. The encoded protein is CALEVAGHQPQHF.

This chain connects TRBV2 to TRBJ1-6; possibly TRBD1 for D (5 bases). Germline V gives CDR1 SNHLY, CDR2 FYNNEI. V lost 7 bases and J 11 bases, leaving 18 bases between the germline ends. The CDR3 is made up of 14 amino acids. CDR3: CASTENPQATPLHF. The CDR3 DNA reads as TGTGCCAGCACTGAGAACCCACAGGCGACACCCCTCCACTTT.

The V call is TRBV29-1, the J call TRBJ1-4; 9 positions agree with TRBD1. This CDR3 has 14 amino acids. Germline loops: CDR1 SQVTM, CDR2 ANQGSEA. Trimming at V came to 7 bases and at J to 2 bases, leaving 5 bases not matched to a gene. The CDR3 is CSALDRGTNEKLFF. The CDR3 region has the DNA TGCAGCGCCCTGGACAGGGGCACTAATGAAAAACTGTTTTTT. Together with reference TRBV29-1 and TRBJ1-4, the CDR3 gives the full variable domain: SAVISQKPSRDICQRGTSLTIQCQVDSQVTMMFWYRQQPGQSLTLIATANQGSEATYESGFVIDKFPISRPNLTFSTLTVSNMSPEDSSIYLCSALDRGTNEKLFFGSGTQLSVL.

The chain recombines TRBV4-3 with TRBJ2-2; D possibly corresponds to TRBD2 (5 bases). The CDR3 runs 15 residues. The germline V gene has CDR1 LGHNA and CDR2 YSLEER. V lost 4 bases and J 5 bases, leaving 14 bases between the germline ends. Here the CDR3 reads CASSPLGGLTGELFF. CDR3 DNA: TGCGCCAGCAGCCCCTTGGGCGGGTTAACCGGGGAGCTGTTTTTT.

Written as DNA, the CDR3 is TGCGCCAGCAGCTTGCTACCGGGACAGTCAGTCCATGAGCAGTTCTTC. Its translation: CASSLLPGQSVHEQFF. The rearrangement uses TRBV5-1 and TRBJ2-1; 7 positions match TRBD1. In germline, CDR1 is SGHRS, CDR2 YFSETQ. The CDR3 is made up of 16 amino acids. The J segment lost 8 bases and the V segment lost 1 base, leaving 12 bases of the junction unmatched.

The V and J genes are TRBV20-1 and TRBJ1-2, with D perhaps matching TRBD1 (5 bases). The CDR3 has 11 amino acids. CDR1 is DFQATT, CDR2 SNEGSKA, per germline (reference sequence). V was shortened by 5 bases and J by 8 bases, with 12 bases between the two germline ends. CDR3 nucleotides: TGCAGTGCTGGGACTTCGGGAGGCTACACCTTC. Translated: CSAGTSGGYTF.

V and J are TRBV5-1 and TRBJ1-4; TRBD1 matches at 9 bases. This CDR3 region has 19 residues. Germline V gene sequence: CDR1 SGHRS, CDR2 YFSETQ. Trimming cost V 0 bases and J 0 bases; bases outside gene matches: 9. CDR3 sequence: CASSLGRTTGGTTNEKLFF. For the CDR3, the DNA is TGCGCCAGCAGCTTGGGGCGAACTACAGGGGGCACAACTAATGAAAAACTGTTTTTT.

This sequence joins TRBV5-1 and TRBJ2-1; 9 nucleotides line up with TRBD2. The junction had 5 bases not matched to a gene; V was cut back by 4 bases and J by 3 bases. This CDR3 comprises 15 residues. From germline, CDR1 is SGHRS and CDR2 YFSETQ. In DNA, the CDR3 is TGCGCCAGCAGCGTTCTAGCGGGGCACTACAATGAGCAGTTCTTC. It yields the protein CASSVLAGHYNEQFF.

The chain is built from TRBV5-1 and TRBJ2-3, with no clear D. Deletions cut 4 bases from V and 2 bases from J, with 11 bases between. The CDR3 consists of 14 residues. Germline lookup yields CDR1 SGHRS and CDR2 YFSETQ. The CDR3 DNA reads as TGCGCCAGCAGCCCTGGGCAGCACACAGATACGCAGTATTTT. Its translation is CASSPGQHTDTQYF.

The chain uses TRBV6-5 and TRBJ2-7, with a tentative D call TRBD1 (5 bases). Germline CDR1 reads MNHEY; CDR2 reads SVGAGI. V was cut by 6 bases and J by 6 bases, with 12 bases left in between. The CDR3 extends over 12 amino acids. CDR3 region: CASRGAVGEQYF. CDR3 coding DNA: TGTGCCAGCAGAGGGGCGGTCGGCGAGCAGTACTTC.

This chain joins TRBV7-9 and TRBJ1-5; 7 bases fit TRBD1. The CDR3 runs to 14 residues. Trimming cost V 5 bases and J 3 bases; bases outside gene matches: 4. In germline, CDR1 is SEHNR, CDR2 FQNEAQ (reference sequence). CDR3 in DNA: TGTGCCAGCAGCCAAGGGACAGACAATCAGCCCCAGCATTTT. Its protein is CASSQGTDNQPQHF.

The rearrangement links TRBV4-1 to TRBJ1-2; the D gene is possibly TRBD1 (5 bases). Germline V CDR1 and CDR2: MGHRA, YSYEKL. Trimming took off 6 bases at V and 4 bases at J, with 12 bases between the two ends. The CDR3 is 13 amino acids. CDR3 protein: CASSYDSVYGYTF. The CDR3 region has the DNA TGCGCCAGCAGTTACGACAGTGTCTATGGCTACACCTTC.

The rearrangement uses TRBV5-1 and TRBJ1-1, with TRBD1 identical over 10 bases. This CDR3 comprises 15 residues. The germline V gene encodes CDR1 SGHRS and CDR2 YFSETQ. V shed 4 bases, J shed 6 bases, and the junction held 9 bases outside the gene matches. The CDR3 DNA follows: TGCGCCAGCAGCACCAGCTGGACAGGGGGAGCTGAAGCTTTCTTT. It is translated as CASSTSWTGGAEAFF.

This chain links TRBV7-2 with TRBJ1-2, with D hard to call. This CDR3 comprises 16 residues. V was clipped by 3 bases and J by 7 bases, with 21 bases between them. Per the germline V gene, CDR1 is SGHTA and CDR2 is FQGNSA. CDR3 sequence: CASSFRLGDRAGGYTF. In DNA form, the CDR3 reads TGTGCCAGCAGCTTCCGGTTGGGAGATCGGGCAGGTGGCTACACCTTC. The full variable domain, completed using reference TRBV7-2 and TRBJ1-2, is GAGVSQSPSNKVTEKGKDVELRCDPISGHTALYWYRQSLGQGLEFLIYFQGNSAPDKSGLPSDRFSAERTGGSVSTLTIQRTQQEDSAVYLCASSFRLGDRAGGYTFGSGTRLTVV.

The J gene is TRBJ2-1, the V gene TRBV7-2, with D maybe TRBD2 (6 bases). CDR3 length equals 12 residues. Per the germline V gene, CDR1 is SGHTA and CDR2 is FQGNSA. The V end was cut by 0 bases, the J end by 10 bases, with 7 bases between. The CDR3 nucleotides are TGTGCCAGCAGCTTAGCGGGGGGAGAGCAGTTCTTC. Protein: CASSLAGGEQFF.

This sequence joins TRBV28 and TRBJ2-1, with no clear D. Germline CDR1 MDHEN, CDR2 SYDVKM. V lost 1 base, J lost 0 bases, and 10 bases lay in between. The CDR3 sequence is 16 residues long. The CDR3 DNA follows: TGTGCCAGCAGTTTATATCCGTCGAGCTCCTACAATGAGCAGTTCTTC. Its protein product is CASSLYPSSSYNEQFF.

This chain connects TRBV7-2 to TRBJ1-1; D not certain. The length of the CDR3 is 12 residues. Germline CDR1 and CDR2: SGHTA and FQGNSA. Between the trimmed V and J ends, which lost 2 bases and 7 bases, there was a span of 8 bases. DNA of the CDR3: TGTGCCAGCAGCTTACTCCTCTTTGAAGCTTTCTTT. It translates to CASSLLLFEAFF.

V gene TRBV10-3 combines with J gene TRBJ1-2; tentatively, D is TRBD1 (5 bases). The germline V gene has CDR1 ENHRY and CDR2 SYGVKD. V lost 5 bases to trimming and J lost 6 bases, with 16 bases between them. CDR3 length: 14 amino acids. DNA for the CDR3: TGTGCCATCAGTACCGGACAACTAAGTCATGGCTACACCTTC. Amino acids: CAISTGQLSHGYTF.

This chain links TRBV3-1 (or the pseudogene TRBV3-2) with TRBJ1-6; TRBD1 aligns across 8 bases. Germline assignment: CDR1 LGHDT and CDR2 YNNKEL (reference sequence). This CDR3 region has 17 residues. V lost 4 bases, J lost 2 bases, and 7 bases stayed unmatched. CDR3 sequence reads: CASSRIQGATYNSPLHF. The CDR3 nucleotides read TGTGCCAGCAGCCGGATCCAGGGGGCGACCTATAATTCACCCCTCCACTTT.

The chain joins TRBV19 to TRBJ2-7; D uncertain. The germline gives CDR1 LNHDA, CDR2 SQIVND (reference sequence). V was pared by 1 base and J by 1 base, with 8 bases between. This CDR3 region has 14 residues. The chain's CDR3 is CASSIGYGSYEQYF. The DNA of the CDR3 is TGTGCCAGTAGTATAGGTTACGGGTCCTACGAGCAGTACTTC.

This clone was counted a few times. The CDR3 DNA reads as TGTGCCAGCTCACCTAAACGATCAGGGGGCTTGTTGGACACTGAAGCTTTCTTT. This translates into CASSPKRSGGLLDTEAFF. The chain links TRBV18 to TRBJ1-1, with 8 bases fitting TRBD1. The CDR3 runs to 18 residues. Germline assignment: CDR1 KGHSH and CDR2 LQKENI. V shed 3 bases and J 3 bases; nucleotides not matched to a gene: 15.